Listed here are 23 T cell receptor beta chains from one sample, sequenced in a study of control samples from healthy donors and cancer patients. The assay was immunoSEQ multiplex PCR, and TCRdb's table has in-frame clones only and misses some. The sample has over 200,000 clones, more than 65% seen once. Sample: PBMCs. Receptors were obtained from an older woman with lung cancer.

The V gene is TRBV19, the J gene TRBJ2-3, with D tentatively TRBD1 or TRBD2 (5 bases each). Germline V gives CDR1 LNHDA, CDR2 SQIVND (reference sequence). V lost 3 bases and J 9 bases, leaving 10 bases between the germline ends. The CDR3 contains 12 residues. CDR3 DNA: TGTGCCAGTAGTATGGGGGTGAGCACGCAGTATTTT. It is translated as CASSMGVSTQYF.

The chain joins TRBV2 to TRBJ2-7; TRBD2 might be the D (5 bases). Germline CDR1 is SNHLY and CDR2 is FYNNEI. V dropped 2 bases and J dropped 3 bases, with 8 bases sitting between them. This CDR3 has 13 residues. CDR3 in DNA: TGTGCCAGCAGTGAACGAGGGCTCTACGAGCAGTACTTC. Its protein is CASSERGLYEQYF.

The chain uses TRBV4-1 and TRBJ1-1; D perhaps matches TRBD1 (5 bases). This CDR3 region has 14 residues. Germline CDR1 reads MGHRA; CDR2 reads YSYEKL. Trimming took 4 bases from V and 2 from J, leaving 11 bases between them. Here the CDR3 reads CASSRLGGNTEAFF. For the CDR3, the DNA is TGCGCCAGCAGCCGCCTCGGGGGAAACACTGAAGCTTTCTTT.

This chain uses TRBV14 with TRBJ2-3, with 9 bases identical to TRBD2. The CDR3 length is 14 residues. Trimming at V came to 4 bases and at J to 7 bases, leaving 6 bases not matched to a gene. CDR1 is SGHDN, CDR2 FVKESK, per germline. The CDR3 here is CASSPGLATNTQYF. DNA of the CDR3: TGTGCCAGCAGCCCGGGACTAGCTACTAATACGCAGTATTTT.

The chain recombines TRBV7-3 with TRBJ2-7, with D perhaps matching TRBD1 (6 bases). The CDR3 is made up of 15 amino acids. Deletions cut 3 bases from V and 7 bases from J, with 19 bases between. CDR1 SGHTA and CDR2 FQGTGA come from the germline V gene. CDR3 bases: TGTGCCAGCAGCTTTTCGGCAGGGGCCCTGGGGGAGCAGTACTTC. This translates into CASSFSAGALGEQYF.

The chain is built from TRBV7-2 and TRBJ1-4; the D gene is possibly TRBD1 (6 bases). Germline loops: CDR1 SGHTA, CDR2 FQGNSA. The CDR3 spans 14 residues. V lost 4 bases and J 5 bases, leaving 11 bases between the germline ends. CDR3 sequence reads: CASSSQGSNEKLFF. CDR3 DNA: TGTGCCAGCAGCTCACAGGGATCCAATGAAAAACTGTTTTTT.

This rearrangement joins TRBV12-3 or TRBV12-4 to TRBJ2-5, with 9 bases lining up with TRBD1. This CDR3 has 13 amino acids. Unmatched junction bases numbered 4, after V lost 6 bases and J lost 5 bases. In nucleotides, the CDR3 is TGTGCCAGCAGCCCGGGACAGGGTGAGACCCAGTACTTC. It is translated as CASSPGQGETQYF.

The rearrangement uses TRBV19 and TRBJ1-5, with D hard to call. V gave up 5 bases and J gave up 3 bases, with 14 bases separating them. CDR3 size: 15 residues. Germline V lookup: CDR1 LNHDA, CDR2 SQIVND (reference sequence). CDR3 in DNA: TGTGCCAGTAGTCGTGAAGGCAGCTTCAATCAGCCCCAGCATTTT. It translates to CASSREGSFNQPQHF.

This clone came up once. The V gene is TRBV5-1, the J gene TRBJ2-7, with 9 bases aligning to TRBD1. CDR3 size: 15 residues. J gave up 9 bases and V 0 bases, and 10 bases lay outside the gene matches. The germline V gene has CDR1 SGHRS and CDR2 YFSETQ. The CDR3 reads CASSLERTGALGQYF. The CDR3 DNA follows: TGCGCCAGCAGCTTGGAGAGGACAGGGGCATTGGGGCAGTACTTC.

The chain is built from TRBV27 and TRBJ2-2; no clear D gene. CDR3 length equals 13 residues. V gave up 1 base and J gave up 6 bases, with 6 bases separating them. Looked up from germline, CDR1 is MNHEY and CDR2 is SMNVEV (reference sequence). CDR3 bases: TGTGCCAGCAGTTTATTGGAATCCGGGGAGCTGTTTTTT. Amino acid sequence: CASSLLESGELFF.

The chain joins TRBV3-1 (or the pseudogene TRBV3-2) to TRBJ1-5, with D hard to call. This CDR3 has 15 residues. V lost 1 base to trimming and J lost 3 bases, with 10 bases between them. CDR1 and CDR2 from the germline V gene are LGHDT and YNNKEL (reference sequence). The CDR3 nucleotides read TGTGCCAGCAGCCAAGGATCCGGAAACAATCAGCCCCAGCATTTT. It specifies CASSQGSGNNQPQHF.

The chain couples TRBV9 to TRBJ2-7, with a weak D call TRBD2 (5 bases). This CDR3 region has 15 residues. Germline V gene lookup returns CDR1 SGDLS and CDR2 YYNGEE. V was clipped by 1 base and J by 3 bases, with 14 bases between them. This CDR3 is CASSVSIGKGYEQYF. In nucleotides, the CDR3 is TGTGCCAGCAGCGTATCGATCGGGAAGGGCTACGAGCAGTACTTC.

The chain carries TRBV3-1 (or the pseudogene TRBV3-2) and TRBJ2-7, with TRBD2 as a possible D gene (5 bases). Trimming removed 6 bases from V and 7 bases from J, with 13 bases in between. The CDR3 sequence is 12 residues long. The germline V gene encodes CDR1 LGHDT and CDR2 YNNKEL (reference sequence). CDR3 amino acids: CASRDFFGEQYF. CDR3 coding DNA: TGTGCCAGCAGGGACTTCTTTGGAGAGCAGTACTTC.

The chain is built from TRBV30 and TRBJ1-4; perhaps TRBD1 as D (6 bases). V was trimmed by 1 base and J by 11 bases, leaving 20 bases between them. The CDR3 consists of 15 residues. Germline CDR1 is GTSNPN and CDR2 is SVGIG (reference sequence). For the CDR3, the DNA is TGTGCCTGGAGTGACAGGGCGCGGGAAGGGGAGAAACTGTTTTTT. Residues: CAWSDRAREGEKLFF.

This chain links TRBV6-5 with TRBJ1-5, with 8 bases fitting TRBD1. The length of the CDR3 is 15 residues. The germline CDR1 and CDR2 sequences are MNHEY and SVGAGI. V dropped 5 bases and J dropped 5; count of bases not matched to a gene: 8. CDR3 amino acids: CASSRTGNPDQPQHF. In nucleotides, the CDR3 is TGTGCCAGCAGTAGGACAGGGAACCCCGATCAGCCCCAGCATTTT.

The rearrangement links TRBV3-1 (or the pseudogene TRBV3-2) to TRBJ2-1; 7 nucleotides line up with TRBD2. The germline V gene encodes CDR1 LGHDT and CDR2 YNNKEL (reference sequence). The CDR3 loop spans 17 amino acids. V dropped 1 base and J dropped 4; count of bases not matched to a gene: 10. The DNA for the CDR3 is TGTGCCAGCAGCCAAGGGTGGGGCGGGAGAGGGTACAATGAGCAGTTCTTC. Translating gives CASSQGWGGRGYNEQFF.

V usage is TRBV5-3 and J usage is TRBJ1-2, with a tentative D call TRBD1 (6 bases). TRBV5-3 belongs to the ORF category, with a function that is uncertain. CDR3 size: 14 residues. Trimming cost V 6 bases and J 3 bases, with 15 bases left between them. CDR3 protein: CARTKGGGHYGYTF. CDR3 DNA: TGTGCCAGAACGAAAGGCGGGGGCCACTATGGCTACACCTTC.

The chain combines TRBV30 with TRBJ1-2; maybe TRBD1 (6 bases). Looked up from germline, CDR1 is GTSNPN and CDR2 is SVGIG (reference sequence). Deletions cut 4 bases from V and 2 bases from J, with 14 bases between. This CDR3 has 14 amino acids. CDR3 nucleotide sequence: TGTGCCTGGACCCAACAGGGAACCAACTATGGCTACACCTTC. It encodes CAWTQQGTNYGYTF.

A remark on this clone: The sample has other DNA sequences that encode this CDR3 too. The chain couples TRBV7-8 to TRBJ2-2, with 8 positions matching TRBD1. CDR3 size: 16 residues. The germline V gene has CDR1 SGHVS and CDR2 FQNEAQ. V dropped 0 bases and J dropped 1; count of bases not matched to a gene: 1. The CDR3 protein is CASSLAGTGNTGELFF. CDR3 coding DNA: TGTGCCAGCAGCTTAGCGGGGACAGGGAACACCGGGGAGCTGTTTTTT.

The chain carries TRBV2 and TRBJ2-3, with D perhaps TRBD2 (6 bases). The CDR3 spans 16 residues. Germline CDR1 SNHLY, CDR2 FYNNEI. Deletions cut 0 bases from V and 0 bases from J, with 10 bases between. The CDR3 is CASSEARGVSTDTQYF. The CDR3 bases are TGTGCCAGCAGTGAAGCGCGGGGTGTAAGCACAGATACGCAGTATTTT.

The chain combines TRBV19 with TRBJ1-1; D remains ambiguous. This CDR3 contains 14 residues. Germline V gene data show CDR1 as LNHDA and CDR2 as SQIVND (reference sequence). V lost 7 bases to trimming and J lost 8 bases, with 20 bases between them. The CDR3 DNA reads as TGTGCCAGTATCGGAAACATCCCCGGGGAAGAAGCTTTCTTT. Translation: CASIGNIPGEEAFF.

This chain joins TRBV7-9 and TRBJ2-4; tentative D call: TRBD1 (6 bases). The ends were cut back, 5 bases at V and 2 bases at J, with 13 bases in the middle. Germline V CDR1 and CDR2: SEHNR, FQNEAQ (reference sequence). CDR3 length equals 15 residues. CDR3 sequence: CASSQGWGPKNIQYF. The CDR3 nucleotides are TGTGCCAGCAGCCAGGGTTGGGGGCCCAAAAACATTCAGTACTTC.

This clone appeared a few times. The chain joins TRBV6-2 or TRBV6-3 to TRBJ1-5; D uncertain. V lost 0 bases and J lost 1, with 10 bases in between. CDR1 is MNHEY, CDR2 SVGEGT, per germline. The CDR3 sequence is 16 residues long. The CDR3, as DNA: TGTGCCAGCAGTTACTCGGGGATAACCAGCAATCAGCCCCAGCATTTT. This sequence encodes CASSYSGITSNQPQHF.